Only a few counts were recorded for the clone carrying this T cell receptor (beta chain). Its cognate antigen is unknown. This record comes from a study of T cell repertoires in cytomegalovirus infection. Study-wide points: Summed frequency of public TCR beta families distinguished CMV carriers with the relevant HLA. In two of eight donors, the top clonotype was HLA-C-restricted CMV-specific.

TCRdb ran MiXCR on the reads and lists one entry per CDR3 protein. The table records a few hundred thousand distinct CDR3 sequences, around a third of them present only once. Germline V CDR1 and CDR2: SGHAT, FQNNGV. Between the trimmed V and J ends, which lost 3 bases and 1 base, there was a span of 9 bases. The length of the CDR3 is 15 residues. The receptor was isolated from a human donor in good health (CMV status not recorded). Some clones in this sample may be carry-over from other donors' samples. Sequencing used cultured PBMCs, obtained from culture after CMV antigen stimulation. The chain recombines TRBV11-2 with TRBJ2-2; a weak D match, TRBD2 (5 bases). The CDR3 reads CASSFRRENTGELFF. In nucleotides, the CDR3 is TGTGCCAGCAGCTTCCGACGGGAGAACACCGGGGAGCTGTTTTTT.